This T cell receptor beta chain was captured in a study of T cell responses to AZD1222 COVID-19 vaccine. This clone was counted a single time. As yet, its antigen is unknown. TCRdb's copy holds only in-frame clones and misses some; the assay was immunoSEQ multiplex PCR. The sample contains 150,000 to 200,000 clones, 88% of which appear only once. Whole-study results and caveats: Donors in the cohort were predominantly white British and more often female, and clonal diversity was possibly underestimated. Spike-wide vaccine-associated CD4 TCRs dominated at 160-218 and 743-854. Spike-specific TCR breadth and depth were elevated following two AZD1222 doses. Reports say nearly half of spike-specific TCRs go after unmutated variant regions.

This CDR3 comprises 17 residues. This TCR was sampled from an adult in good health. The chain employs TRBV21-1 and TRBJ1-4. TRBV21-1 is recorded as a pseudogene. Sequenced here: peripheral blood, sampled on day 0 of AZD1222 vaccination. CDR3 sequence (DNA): TGTGCCAGCAGCCCCCGCACATTCCCTTTAGGTCCTGAAAAACTGTTTTTT. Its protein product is CASSPRTFPLGPEKLFF.